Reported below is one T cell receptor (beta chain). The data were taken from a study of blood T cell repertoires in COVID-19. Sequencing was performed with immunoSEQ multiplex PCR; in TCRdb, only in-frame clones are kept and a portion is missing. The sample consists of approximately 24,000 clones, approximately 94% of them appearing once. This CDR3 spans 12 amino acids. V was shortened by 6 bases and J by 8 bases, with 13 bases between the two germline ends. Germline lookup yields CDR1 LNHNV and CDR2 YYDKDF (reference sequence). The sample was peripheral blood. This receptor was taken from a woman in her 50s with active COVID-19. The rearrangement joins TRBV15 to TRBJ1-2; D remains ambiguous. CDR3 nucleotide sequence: TGTGCCACCAGTAATAATAGGAGAGGCTACACCTTC. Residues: CATSNNRRGYTF.